Each of the 24 T cell receptor beta chains below was sequenced from the same sample in a study of tumor and adjacent non-tumor tissue in lung cancer (dated by TCRdb to 2016 to 2019). RNA was extracted from bulk unsorted tissue and checked for quality with a NanoDrop ND-1000 and an Agilent 2100. Distant non-tumor tissue taken more than 3 cm from the tumor edge was used as the normal lung sample. Library construction relied on multiplex PCR. The instrument given in TCRdb is Illumina HiSeq 2500. TCRbeta libraries were constructed through three rounds of nested PCR with primers (Table S4) according to protocols adapted from ARM-PCR. The public reads were reprocessed in TCRdb via fastp at Q25 and MiXCR, keeping in-frame beta chains. Merged by CDR3 protein, the rows form single entries marked with the most common genes and DNA. The sample yields about 75,000 distinct CDR3 sequences; 55% to 70% were counted once. The top ten clonotypes cover 28% of the sample.

Sequencing was done on a sample of distant non-tumor lung tissue. The receptors stem from a woman aged 45 to 65 with non-small cell lung cancer.

In the case of this clonotype: At one of its ends the junction is not consistent with the germline gene, which may arise from a read error. This chain connects TRBV28 to TRBJ1-5; D is unresolved. This CDR3 contains 16 residues. Germline lookup yields CDR1 MDHEN and CDR2 SYDVKM. The CDR3 sequence: CVSSLTSWVSRQPQHF. The CDR3 DNA reads as TGTGTCAGCAGTCTTACCAGCTGGGTTAGCCGTCAGCCACAGCATTTT.

In the case of this clonotype: Since no conserved phenylalanine or tryptophan closes the CDR3, a read error is the likely cause. The chain has TRBV11-3 and TRBJ2-3; tentatively, D is TRBD1 (5 bases). This CDR3 has 13 amino acids. Germline V gives CDR1 SGHNT, CDR2 YENEEA. The V end was cut by 5 bases, the J end by 3 bases, with 9 bases between. DNA for the CDR3: TGTGCCAGCAGCGCCAGGGATACAGATACGCAGTATCTT. Amino acid sequence: CASSARDTDTQYL.

Remarks on this clonotype: One end of the junction varies from germline; a read error may be responsible. This chain links TRBV10-2 with TRBJ1-2; D not resolved. CDR3 length: 13 residues. The germline V gene has CDR1 WSHSY and CDR2 SAAADI. In DNA form, the CDR3 reads TGCGCCAGTAGCGAGGACGGGTCCTATGCCTACACCTTC. Protein product: CASSEDGSYAYTF.

A note on this clonotype: One base away lies a much larger clone, so this may be a sequencing read error. V usage is TRBV12-3 or TRBV12-4 and J usage is TRBJ2-3, with 9 bases matching TRBD2. The CDR3 extends over 16 amino acids. The CDR3 region is CAGSPIAGAGTDTQYF. The CDR3 bases are TGTGCCGGCAGTCCTATAGCGGGAGCGGGCACAGATACGCAGTATTTT.

Of note for this clonotype: This may be a read error: a much more frequent sequence differs by one nucleotide. The rearrangement uses TRBV28 and TRBJ2-7; perhaps TRBD1 as D (6 bases). The V end was cut by 7 bases, the J end by 2 bases, with 12 bases between. Looked up from germline, CDR1 is MDHEN and CDR2 is SYDVKM. This CDR3 is 13 amino acids long. The CDR3 sequence: CASNDQGTYEQYF. CDR3 bases: TGTGCCAGCAATGACCAGGGGACCTACGAGCAGTACTTC.

This clonotype showed up many times. The chain uses TRBV12-3 or TRBV12-4 and TRBJ2-1; perhaps TRBD2 as D (6 bases). V gave up 5 bases and J gave up 13 bases, with 12 bases separating them. This CDR3 spans 11 amino acids. As DNA, the CDR3 is TGTGCCAGCAGTCGGGACTCCTTCCAGTTCTTC. Translated: CASSRDSFQFF.

Only a few counts were recorded for this clonotype. The J gene is TRBJ2-3, the V gene TRBV24-1, with 16 nucleotides matching TRBD2. The CDR3 runs to 18 residues. Germline V CDR1 and CDR2: KGHDR, SFDVKD. Unmatched junction bases numbered 7, after V lost 3 bases and J lost 5 bases. The CDR3 here is CATSDPGLAGGIGDTQYF. DNA of the CDR3: TGTGCCACCAGTGATCCGGGACTAGCGGGAGGGATTGGAGATACGCAGTATTTT.

About this clonotype itself: As the CDR3 is not closed by the conserved phenylalanine or tryptophan, this likely results from a read error. No DNA is shown, since the ends of the CDR3 on it are uncertain; the CDR3 is the one TCRdb lists. This chain connects TRBV11-2 to TRBJ2-7; whether TRBD1, the table's D call, matches the DNA was not checked. The CDR3 is 15 residues long, ends included. CDR1 and CDR2 from the germline V gene are SGHAT and FQNNGV. The CDR3 here is CASSFGTGVTYKRYS.

Concerning this clonotype itself: A much larger clone is a single base away; this may be a read error. The chain has TRBV20-1 and TRBJ1-1; D remains unclear. V lost 7 bases to trimming and J lost 5 bases, with 14 bases between them. This CDR3 has 12 residues. CDR1 DFQATT and CDR2 SNEGSKA come from the germline V gene (reference sequence). The CDR3 nucleotides are TGCAGTGAAAGACCACGGAGGACTGAAGCTTTCTTT. Protein product: CSERPRRTEAFF.

The sample holds a few counts of this clonotype. J is TRBJ1-2 and V is TRBV30; D gene ambiguous. Germline CDR1 and CDR2: GTSNPN and SVGIG (reference sequence). Trimming took 4 bases from V and 6 from J, leaving 9 bases between them. The CDR3 spans 11 residues. CDR3 protein: CAWTERHGYTF. CDR3 in DNA: TGTGCCTGGACAGAGAGGCATGGCTACACCTTC.

About this clonotype itself: Its ends do not fully match the called genes, so a read error is possible. V is TRBV4-1 and J is TRBJ1-2, with unresolved D. Germline CDR1 and CDR2: MGHRA and YSYEKL. The CDR3 has 17 amino acids. This CDR3 is CASSPEDGKVANYGCTF. CDR3 coding DNA: TGCGCCAGCAGCCCCGAGGACGGAAAAGTGGCTAACTATGGCTGCACATTC.

The rearrangement uses TRBV20-1 and TRBJ2-3; D possibly uses TRBD1 or TRBD2 (6 bases each). Germline values: CDR1 DFQATT, CDR2 SNEGSKA (reference sequence). This CDR3 is 17 amino acids long. Trimming removed 0 bases at V and 7 bases at J, with 23 bases between. The CDR3 spells CSARDLGLTGDTNTQYF. The CDR3 DNA is TGCAGTGCTAGAGATCTTGGTCTAACGGGGGACACGAATACGCAGTATTTT.

V usage is TRBV20-1 and J usage is TRBJ2-1, with 10 bases that match TRBD2. The germline gives CDR1 DFQATT, CDR2 SNEGSKA (reference sequence). The J segment lost 0 bases and the V segment lost 7 bases, leaving 9 bases of the junction unmatched. The CDR3 extends over 16 amino acids. The CDR3 is CSVGGLAVSSYNEQFF. The CDR3 DNA is TGCAGTGTTGGAGGACTAGCGGTGAGCTCCTACAATGAGCAGTTCTTC.

To note about this clonotype: A much more abundant neighbour one base away suggests this may be a read error. The chain employs TRBV13 and TRBJ2-1; 10 bases fit TRBD2. V lost 5 bases, J lost 9 bases, and 13 bases stayed unmatched. CDR1 and CDR2 from the germline V gene are PRHDT and FYEKMQ (reference sequence). This CDR3 is 16 amino acids long. The CDR3 nucleotides read TGTGCCAGCAGCCCCCAGCGGGAGGGGCCCTGGATTGAGCAGTTCTTC. This translates into CASSPQREGPWIEQFF.

In regard to this clonotype: Germline is not matched at one junction end, which may reflect a read error. The chain combines TRBV6-2 or TRBV6-3 with TRBJ2-7; 7 positions agree with TRBD1. Per germline, CDR1 MNHEY and CDR2 SVGEGT. This CDR3 contains 12 residues. The CDR3 DNA reads TGTGTCAGCAGTTACAGGGGCTACGAGGAGTACTTC. As protein: CVSSYRGYEEYF.

The rearrangement links TRBV12-3 or TRBV12-4 to TRBJ1-3, with D hard to call. Trimming stripped 4 bases from V and 3 bases from J, with 13 bases between. The CDR3 extends over 15 amino acids. The CDR3 is CASSSGSYYGNTIYF. CDR3 sequence (DNA): TGTGCCAGCAGTTCGGGCAGTTACTATGGAAACACCATATATTTT.

Of note for this clonotype: One base away lies a much larger clone, so this may be a sequencing read error. The V call is TRBV6-5, the J call TRBJ1-6, with unresolved D. Germline V CDR1 and CDR2: MNHEY, SVGAGI. V lost 6 bases, J lost 7 bases, and 16 bases lay in between. The CDR3 extends over 15 amino acids. Written as DNA, the CDR3 is TGTGCCAGCAGGGACTACATGGGTCCGAATTCACCCCTCCACTTT. Amino acids: CASRDYMGPNSPLHF.

Note on this clonotype: This may be a read error, as it is one base from a much larger clone. V and J are TRBV12-3 or TRBV12-4 and TRBJ2-7; 8 bases fit TRBD1. V was pared by 8 bases and J by 2 bases, with 5 bases of the junction left unmatched. The length of the CDR3 is 13 residues. The CDR3 DNA follows: TGTGCCAGCGGTCAGGGACAGGCCTACGAGCAGTACTTC. It is translated as CASGQGQAYEQYF.

This clonotype was picked up one time. The CDR3 loop reads CASSQDILGWNTGELFF. The CDR3 bases are TGTGCCAGCAGCCAAGACATACTAGGGTGGAACACCGGGGAGCTGTTTTTT. The chain links TRBV14 to TRBJ2-2; a weak D match, TRBD2 (5 bases). Deletions cut 0 bases from V and 1 base from J, with 12 bases between. The CDR3 is 17 amino acids. Germline V lookup: CDR1 SGHDN, CDR2 FVKESK.

This clonotype was detected only a few times. Given a much more abundant clone one base away, this may be a read error. The conserved final phenylalanine or tryptophan is absent from the CDR3, which likely points to a read error. V is TRBV12-3 or TRBV12-4 and J is TRBJ2-7, with 8 bases that match TRBD1. The CDR3 extends over 13 amino acids. J gave up 9 bases and V 4 bases, and 8 bases lay outside the gene matches. DNA of the CDR3: TGTGCCAGCAGTTCCTCGACAGGGGTTTGGCAGTACTTA. The encoded protein is CASSSSTGVWQYL.

About this clonotype itself: A read error may be the cause here, since a much bigger clone is one base away. V and J are TRBV10-2 and TRBJ2-7; 9 bases line up with TRBD1. With 5 bases clipped from V and 4 bases from J, the junction kept 6 bases outside the gene matches. Germline V lookup: CDR1 WSHSY, CDR2 SAAADI. The CDR3 runs to 14 residues. The CDR3 loop is CASSFSGQGYEQYF. DNA for the CDR3: TGCGCCAGCAGTTTTTCGGGACAGGGATACGAGCAGTACTTC.

Points on this clonotype: Sequence at one end of the junction differs from germline and may be a read error. V and J are TRBV11-2 and TRBJ2-1, with D tentatively TRBD2 (6 bases). Germline V CDR1 and CDR2: SGHAT, FQNNGV. The CDR3 covers 16 residues. The CDR3 sequence is CAISPMILSGDNEQFF. For the CDR3, the DNA is TGTGCCATCAGCCCGATGATACTATCGGGGGACAATGAGCAGTTCTTC.

This clonotype was recorded at least ten times. J is TRBJ2-7 and V is TRBV20-1, with 11 bases identical to TRBD1. Germline CDR1 reads DFQATT; CDR2 reads SNEGSKA (reference sequence). The trim removed 5 bases at V and 3 bases at J, leaving 6 bases unmatched. The CDR3 loop spans 14 amino acids. The CDR3 loop reads CSAEPGTGGYEQYF. The CDR3 DNA reads TGCAGTGCTGAGCCCGGGACAGGGGGCTACGAGCAGTACTTC.

The table lists this clonotype with a count of one. At one end, the junction sequence differs from germline, possibly due to a read error. The CDR3 DNA reads TGCAGTGTCATAAGGGCTGGGGGTGAAAAACTGGCTTTT. This gives the protein CSVIRAGGEKLAF. V is TRBV20-1 and J is TRBJ1-4, with D perhaps matching TRBD1 (5 bases). Germline values: CDR1 DFQATT, CDR2 SNEGSKA (reference sequence). This CDR3 is 13 amino acids long.